These 30 T cell receptor beta chains came from one sample sequenced in a study of cytomegalovirus exposure and HLA in healthy donors. PCR was performed using 60 Vbeta and 13 Jbeta primers. This table comes from immunoSEQ multiplex PCR, and its TCRdb copy is limited to in-frame clones, with some not included. The sample yields about 140,000 clones, about four fifths seen once. Material for sequencing was PBMCs. The source is a female donor in good health and CMV-seronegative.

The rearrangement joins TRBV4-1 to TRBJ2-7; 7 bases align to TRBD1. The CDR3 is 17 residues long. The germline V gene has CDR1 MGHRA and CDR2 YSYEKL. Trimming at V came to 0 bases and at J to 0 bases, leaving 8 bases not matched to a gene. DNA for the CDR3: TGCGCCAGCAGCCAAGATGAAGGGGGCTTGAGCTCCTACGAGCAGTACTTC. Encoded protein: CASSQDEGGLSSYEQYF.

This sequence joins TRBV19 and TRBJ1-6; 9 bases fit TRBD1. This CDR3 is built from 16 residues. Germline V gene data show CDR1 as LNHDA and CDR2 as SQIVND (reference sequence). V was clipped by 7 bases and J by 8 bases; unmatched bases: 12. The CDR3 coding sequence is TGTGCCAGTACCCCGGCCAGGACAGGGGCTGATTCACCCCTCCACTTT. Its protein is CASTPARTGADSPLHF. Together with reference TRBV19 and TRBJ1-6, the CDR3 gives the full variable domain: DGGITQSPKYLFRKEGQNVTLSCEQNLNHDAMYWYRQDPGQGLRLIYYSQIVNDFQKGDIAEGYSVSREKKESFPLTVTSAQKNPTAFYLCASTPARTGADSPLHFGNGTRLTVT.

The chain is built from TRBV27 and TRBJ2-1; 9 bases are a match to TRBD2. Germline values: CDR1 MNHEY, CDR2 SMNVEV (reference sequence). The CDR3 consists of 15 residues. The V and J ends lost 9 bases and 1 base, in that order; junction bases with no gene match: 7. CDR3 sequence (DNA): TGTGCCAGTCGATTGCTAGCGGGGTCCTACAATGAGCAGTTCTTC. Amino acids: CASRLLAGSYNEQFF.

This clone was detected only once. This rearrangement joins TRBV29-1 to TRBJ1-1; TRBD1 is a possible D gene (5 bases). V was pared by 4 bases and J by 3 bases, with 15 bases between. The CDR3 loop spans 14 amino acids. CDR1 is SQVTM, CDR2 ANQGSEA, per germline. The CDR3 here is CSVVRQGGDTEAFF. CDR3 nucleotides: TGCAGCGTTGTTCGGCAGGGCGGTGACACTGAAGCTTTCTTT.

The CDR3, as DNA: TGTGCCAGCAGTGATGGTCAGACAAACACTGAAGCTTTCTTT. It translates to CASSDGQTNTEAFF. The rearrangement links TRBV2 to TRBJ1-1; D remains ambiguous. This CDR3 comprises 14 residues. Per the germline V gene, CDR1 is SNHLY and CDR2 is FYNNEI. V gave up 3 bases and J gave up 2 bases, with 10 bases separating them.

This rearrangement joins TRBV19 to TRBJ2-2; D is possibly TRBD1 (5 bases). Trimming pared 3 bases from V and 6 bases from J, leaving 14 bases between. Germline V CDR1 and CDR2: LNHDA, SQIVND (reference sequence). This CDR3 region has 15 residues. The CDR3 sequence is CASSMMQGRAGELFF. CDR3 DNA sequence: TGTGCCAGTAGTATGATGCAGGGCCGGGCCGGGGAGCTGTTTTTT.

This clone came up once. The chain links TRBV7-9 to TRBJ1-5, with D unresolved. The V gene's germline CDR1 is SEHNR and CDR2 FQNEAQ (reference sequence). The CDR3 spans 12 residues. Trimming removed 5 bases from V and 8 bases from J, with 10 bases in between. CDR3 residues: CASSRLEEPQHF. CDR3 DNA sequence: TGTGCCAGCAGCCGGTTGGAGGAGCCCCAGCATTTT.

The rearrangement joins TRBV28 to TRBJ1-6, with D perhaps matching TRBD1 (5 bases). Looked up from germline, CDR1 is MDHEN and CDR2 is SYDVKM. The length of the CDR3 is 13 residues. The V end lost 6 bases, the J end lost 9 bases, and 12 bases lay between the germline ends. CDR3 amino acids: CASRPGGASPLHF. As DNA, the CDR3 is TGTGCCAGCAGGCCGGGGGGAGCTTCACCCCTCCACTTT.

The chain uses TRBV5-6 and TRBJ2-1; 13 nucleotides align to TRBD2. Looked up from germline, CDR1 is SGHDT and CDR2 is YYEEEE. Losses at the gene ends were 4 bases for V and 7 bases for J; bases not matched to a gene: 8. The CDR3 totals 16 residues. The DNA of the CDR3 is TGTGCCAGCAGCCCAGGACTAGCGGGAGTTTGGAATGAGCAGTTCTTC. Translated, it gives CASSPGLAGVWNEQFF.

V gene TRBV5-4 combines with J gene TRBJ2-5; 12 bases are shared with TRBD2. Germline CDR1 and CDR2: SGHNT and YYREEE (reference sequence). The CDR3 contains 17 residues. V shed 3 bases and J 0 bases; nucleotides not matched to a gene: 6. The CDR3 nucleotides are TGTGCCAGCAGCTCTGGACTAGCGGGACCCAACCAAGAGACCCAGTACTTC. It translates to CASSSGLAGPNQETQYF.

This clone was detected only once. This chain connects TRBV11-2 to TRBJ1-4; D remains unclear. This CDR3 has 11 amino acids. Germline V gene data show CDR1 as SGHAT and CDR2 as FQNNGV. Trimming took 5 bases from V and 14 from J, leaving 12 bases between them. The CDR3 sequence is CASSRKEDLFF. CDR3 nucleotides: TGTGCCAGCAGCAGAAAGGAGGATCTGTTTTTT.

This clone was found once. The chain links TRBV5-4 to TRBJ2-5; TRBD1 matches 7 bases. The J segment lost 2 bases and the V segment lost 2 bases, leaving 6 bases of the junction unmatched. CDR3 length: 15 amino acids. Germline V gene data show CDR1 as SGHNT and CDR2 as YYREEE (reference sequence). The CDR3 DNA reads as TGTGCCAGCAGCTTCAACAGGGGTGGGCAAGAGACCCAGTACTTC. Protein: CASSFNRGGQETQYF.

The gene calls are TRBV20-1 and TRBJ2-1; D uncertain. Trimming pared 6 bases from V and 7 bases from J, leaving 10 bases between. CDR1 and CDR2 (germline): DFQATT, SNEGSKA (reference sequence). This CDR3 region has 11 residues. CDR3 protein: CSAANANEQFF. DNA of the CDR3: TGCAGTGCAGCTAATGCAAATGAGCAGTTCTTC.

The gene calls are TRBV18 and TRBJ1-1, with 7 bases aligning to TRBD1. Germline V gene data show CDR1 as KGHSH and CDR2 as LQKENI. The length of the CDR3 is 15 residues. J gave up 7 bases and V 3 bases, and 11 bases lay outside the gene matches. In DNA form, the CDR3 reads TGTGCCAGCTCACCCAGTCTTGGGACAGTGGTTGAAGCTTTCTTT. Protein product: CASSPSLGTVVEAFF. Combining the CDR3 with reference TRBV18 and TRBJ1-1 gives the whole variable domain NAGVMQNPRHLVRRRGQEARLRCSPMKGHSHVYWYRQLPEEGLKFMVYLQKENIIDESGMPKERFSAEFPKEGPSILRIQQVVRGDSAAYFCASSPSLGTVVEAFFGQGTRLTVV.

A few counts support this clone. This chain joins TRBV2 and TRBJ2-2; D may be TRBD1 (6 bases). V lost 5 bases and J 4 bases, leaving 17 bases between the germline ends. The CDR3 is made up of 16 amino acids. The germline V gene has CDR1 SNHLY and CDR2 FYNNEI. This CDR3 is CASSKEAGAGTGELFF. In DNA form, the CDR3 reads TGTGCCAGCAGTAAGGAGGCAGGGGCCGGCACCGGGGAGCTGTTTTTT.

The table lists this clone with a few counts. V gene TRBV10-3 combines with J gene TRBJ2-2; 7 bases fit TRBD1. With 4 bases clipped from V and 0 bases from J, the junction kept 5 bases outside the gene matches. The CDR3 contains 16 residues. CDR1 ENHRY and CDR2 SYGVKD come from the germline V gene. The CDR3 sequence is CAISARTGPNTGELFF. The CDR3 DNA is TGTGCCATCAGTGCTCGGACAGGACCGAACACCGGGGAGCTGTTTTTT.

The chain is built from TRBV7-9 and TRBJ2-2, with 10 bases identical to TRBD1. Germline trimming cut 4 bases from V and 9 bases from J; bases unmatched to any gene: 8. The CDR3 totals 15 residues. Germline V gene sequence: CDR1 SEHNR, CDR2 FQNEAQ (reference sequence). The CDR3 sequence: CASSSSGTGVRELFF. The DNA for the CDR3 is TGTGCCAGCAGCTCGTCCGGGACAGGGGTCCGGGAGCTGTTTTTT. Combining the CDR3 with reference TRBV7-9 and TRBJ2-2 gives the whole variable domain DTGVSQNPRHKITKRGQNVTFRCDPISEHNRLYWYRQTLGQGPEFLTYFQNEAQLEKSRLLSDRFSAERPKGSFSTLEIQRTEQGDSAMYLCASSSSGTGVRELFFGEGSRLTVL.

The V call is TRBV18, the J call TRBJ1-1; D is ambiguous. This CDR3 has 14 residues. V lost 3 bases to trimming and J lost 0 bases, with 8 bases between them. Germline lookup yields CDR1 KGHSH and CDR2 LQKENI. The CDR3 here is CASSPQNMNTEAFF. The CDR3, as DNA: TGTGCCAGCTCACCCCAGAACATGAACACTGAAGCTTTCTTT.

The J gene is TRBJ1-3, the V gene TRBV10-3; 8 positions agree with TRBD1. The V gene's germline CDR1 is ENHRY and CDR2 SYGVKD. V lost 6 bases, J lost 0 bases, and 4 bases stayed unmatched. There are 15 residues in the CDR3. The CDR3 loop reads CAISDRGSSGNTIYF. CDR3 DNA: TGTGCCATCAGCGACAGGGGAAGCTCTGGAAACACCATATATTTT.

The chain couples TRBV30 to TRBJ2-4; maybe TRBD1 (6 bases). Per germline, CDR1 GTSNPN and CDR2 SVGIG (reference sequence). The CDR3 has 13 amino acids. V lost 7 bases and J lost 4, with 14 bases in between. CDR3 bases: TGTGCCTCACTAGACAGGAGAAAAAACATTCAGTACTTC. Protein sequence: CASLDRRKNIQYF.

This clone has only a few counts. The chain links TRBV4-3 to TRBJ2-7; the match to TRBD1 covers 7 bases. This CDR3 spans 17 amino acids. V was clipped by 0 bases and J by 3 bases; unmatched bases: 11. The V gene's germline CDR1 is LGHNA and CDR2 YSLEER. The CDR3 region is CASSQDTPRQGVYEQYF. The CDR3 nucleotides are TGCGCCAGCAGCCAAGACACCCCACGGCAGGGGGTCTACGAGCAGTACTTC.

The chain recombines TRBV28 with TRBJ1-1; a possible D gene is TRBD1 (6 bases). The V gene lost 5 bases and the J gene lost 0 bases, with 13 bases spanning the gap. Germline assignment: CDR1 MDHEN and CDR2 SYDVKM. The CDR3 sequence is 15 residues long. DNA of the CDR3: TGTGCCAGCAGTCCAACGGGACACTTGAACACTGAAGCTTTCTTT. This gives the protein CASSPTGHLNTEAFF.

This chain connects TRBV28 to TRBJ1-5; the match to TRBD1 covers 8 bases. The V and J ends lost 6 bases and 6 bases, in that order; junction bases with no gene match: 16. The CDR3 length is 17 residues. The germline V gene encodes CDR1 MDHEN and CDR2 SYDVKM. The CDR3 region has the DNA TGTGCCAGCAGCCGTCGAGGAGGACAGGGTTTGCGTCAGCCCCAGCATTTT. Protein: CASSRRGGQGLRQPQHF.

This clone was detected only a few times. The chain couples TRBV28 to TRBJ2-7, with TRBD1 identical over 8 bases. V gave up 3 bases and J gave up 6 bases; unmatched junction bases: 4. Per the germline V gene, CDR1 is MDHEN and CDR2 is SYDVKM. This CDR3 has 13 amino acids. The CDR3 DNA follows: TGTGCCAGCAGTTTGAGAGACAGGGGCGAGCAGTACTTC. It yields the protein CASSLRDRGEQYF.

This clone was seen just once. The rearrangement links TRBV7-3 to TRBJ2-5; 8 positions agree with TRBD1. Germline CDR1 is SGHTA and CDR2 is FQGTGA. This CDR3 has 13 amino acids. Trimming cost V 4 bases and J 5 bases; bases outside gene matches: 3. The CDR3 loop is CASSSGQVETQYF. The CDR3 DNA reads TGTGCCAGCAGCTCGGGACAGGTTGAGACCCAGTACTTC.

This clone was observed a handful of times. The chain is built from TRBV6-1 and TRBJ2-7, with D tentatively TRBD2 (6 bases). Trimming shortened V by 10 bases and J by 0 bases, and 13 bases separated the two germline ends. Germline loops: CDR1 MNHNS, CDR2 SASEGT. CDR3 length equals 13 residues. In nucleotides, the CDR3 is TGTGCCACCTTAGCGGTTCCCTCCTACGAGCAGTACTTC. It encodes CATLAVPSYEQYF.

The genes are TRBV7-2 and TRBJ2-3, with 7 positions matching TRBD2. Germline lookup yields CDR1 SGHTA and CDR2 FQGNSA. J lost 1 base, V lost 3 bases, and 7 bases had no gene match. This CDR3 is 16 amino acids long. The CDR3 region has the DNA TGTGCCAGCAGCTTCTATCCGGCGGGGGGCACAGATACGCAGTATTTT. Translated: CASSFYPAGGTDTQYF.

The genes are TRBV30 and TRBJ1-5; maybe TRBD1 (6 bases). The CDR3 has 17 residues. The V end lost 0 bases, the J end lost 2 bases, and 17 bases lay between the germline ends. Germline V gene data show CDR1 as GTSNPN and CDR2 as SVGIG (reference sequence). CDR3 amino acids: CAWSVFGGAVGNQPQHF. As DNA, the CDR3 is TGTGCCTGGAGTGTATTCGGGGGGGCTGTCGGCAATCAGCCCCAGCATTTT.

V is TRBV6-5 and J is TRBJ2-5, with 11 bases fitting TRBD2. The DNA end lines up better with TRBJ2-7; the J call may be wrong. Germline CDR1 is MNHEY and CDR2 is SVGAGI. The CDR3 runs to 16 residues. DNA for the CDR3: TGTGCCAGCAGTTCTAGCGGGAGGATCTCCGCCCACGAGCAGTACTTC. Its translation: CASSSSGRISAHEQYF.

The chain joins TRBV11-3 to TRBJ2-3, with a weak D call TRBD2 (5 bases). Trimming left V 0 bases short and J 10 bases short, with 14 bases between. This CDR3 comprises 14 residues. In germline, CDR1 is SGHNT, CDR2 YENEEA. The CDR3, as DNA: TGTGCCAGCAGCTTAGACCCTAGGGAGTCTGCGCAGTATTTT. Encoded protein: CASSLDPRESAQYF.